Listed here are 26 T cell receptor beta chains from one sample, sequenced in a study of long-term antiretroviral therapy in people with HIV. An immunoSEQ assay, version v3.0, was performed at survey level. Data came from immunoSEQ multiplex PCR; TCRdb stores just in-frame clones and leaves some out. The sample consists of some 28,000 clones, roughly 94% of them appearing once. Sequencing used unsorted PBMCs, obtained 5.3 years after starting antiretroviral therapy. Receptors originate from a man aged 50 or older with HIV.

CDR3 in amino acids: CAWSREAGAADTQYF. The CDR3 DNA reads TGTGCCTGGAGTAGGGAAGCGGGGGCCGCAGATACGCAGTATTTT. This chain joins TRBV30 and TRBJ2-3, with 8 positions matching TRBD2. With 2 bases clipped from V and 4 bases from J, the junction kept 8 bases outside the gene matches. This CDR3 contains 15 residues. The germline CDR1 and CDR2 sequences are GTSNPN and SVGIG (reference sequence).

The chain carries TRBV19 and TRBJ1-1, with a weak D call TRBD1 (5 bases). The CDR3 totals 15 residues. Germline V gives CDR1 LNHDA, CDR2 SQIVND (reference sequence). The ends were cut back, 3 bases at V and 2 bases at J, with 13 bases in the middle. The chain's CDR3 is CASSMFDSPNTEAFF. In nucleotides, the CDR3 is TGTGCCAGTAGTATGTTCGACAGTCCTAACACTGAAGCTTTCTTT.

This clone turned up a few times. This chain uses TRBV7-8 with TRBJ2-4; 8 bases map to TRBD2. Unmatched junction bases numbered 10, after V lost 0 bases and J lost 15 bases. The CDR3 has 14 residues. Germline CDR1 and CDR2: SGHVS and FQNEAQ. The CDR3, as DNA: TGTGCCAGCAGCTTAGCCGGGACTAGGGCTCGGCGGTACTTC. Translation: CASSLAGTRARRYF. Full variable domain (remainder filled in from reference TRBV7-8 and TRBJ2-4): GAGVSQSPRYKVAKRGQDVALRCDPISGHVSLFWYQQALGQGPEFLTYFQNEAQLDKSGLPSDRFFAERPEGSVSTLKIQRTQQEDSAVYLCASSLAGTRARRYFGAGTRLSVL.

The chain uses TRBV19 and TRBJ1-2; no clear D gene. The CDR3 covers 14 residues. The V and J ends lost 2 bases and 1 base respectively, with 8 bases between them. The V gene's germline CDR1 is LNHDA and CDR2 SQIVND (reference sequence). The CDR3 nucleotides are TGTGCCAGTAGTATAAACAGAGATAACTATGGCTACACCTTC. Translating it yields CASSINRDNYGYTF.

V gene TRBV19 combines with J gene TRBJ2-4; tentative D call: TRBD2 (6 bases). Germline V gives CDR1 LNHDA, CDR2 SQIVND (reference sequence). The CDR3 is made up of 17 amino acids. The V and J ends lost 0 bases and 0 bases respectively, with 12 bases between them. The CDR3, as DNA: TGTGCCAGTAGTATAGATCTCCAGGGACTAGCCAAAAACATTCAGTACTTC. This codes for CASSIDLQGLAKNIQYF.

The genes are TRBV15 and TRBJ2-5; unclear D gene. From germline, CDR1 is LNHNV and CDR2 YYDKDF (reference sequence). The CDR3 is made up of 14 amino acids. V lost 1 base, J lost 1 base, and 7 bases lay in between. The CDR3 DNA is TGTGCCACCAGCAGAGTTCCACTCCAAGAGACCCAGTACTTC. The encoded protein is CATSRVPLQETQYF.

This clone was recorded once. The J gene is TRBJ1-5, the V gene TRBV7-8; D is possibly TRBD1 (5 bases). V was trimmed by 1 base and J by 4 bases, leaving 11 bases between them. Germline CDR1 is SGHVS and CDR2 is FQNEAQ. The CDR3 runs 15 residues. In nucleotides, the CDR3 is TGTGCCAGCAGCTTAGGTCCAGGGCTTAATCAGCCCCAGCATTTT. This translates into CASSLGPGLNQPQHF.

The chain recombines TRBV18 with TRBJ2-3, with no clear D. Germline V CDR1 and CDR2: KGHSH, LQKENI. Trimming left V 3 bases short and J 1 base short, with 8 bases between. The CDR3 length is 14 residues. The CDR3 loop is CASSPPMRTDTQYF. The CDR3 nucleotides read TGTGCCAGCTCACCTCCGATGCGCACAGATACGCAGTATTTT.

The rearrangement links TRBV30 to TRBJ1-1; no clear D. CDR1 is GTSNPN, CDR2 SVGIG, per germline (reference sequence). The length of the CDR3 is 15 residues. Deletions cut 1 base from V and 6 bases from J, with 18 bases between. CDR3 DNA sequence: TGTGCCTGGAGTGCTTTGTGGGGTAGCGAACCTGAAGCTTTCTTT. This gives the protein CAWSALWGSEPEAFF. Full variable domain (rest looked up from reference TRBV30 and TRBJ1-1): SQTIHQWPATLVQPVGSPLSLECTVEGTSNPNLYWYRQAAGRGLQLLFYSVGIGQISSEVPQNLSASRPQDRQFILSSKKLLLSDSGFYLCAWSALWGSEPEAFFGQGTRLTVV.

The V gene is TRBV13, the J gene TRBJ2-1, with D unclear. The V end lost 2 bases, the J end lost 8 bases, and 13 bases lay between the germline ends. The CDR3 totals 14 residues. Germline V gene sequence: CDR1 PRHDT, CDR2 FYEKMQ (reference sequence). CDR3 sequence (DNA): TGTGCCAGCAGCTTACAGACCCGTGGCGATGAGCAGTTCTTC. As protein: CASSLQTRGDEQFF.

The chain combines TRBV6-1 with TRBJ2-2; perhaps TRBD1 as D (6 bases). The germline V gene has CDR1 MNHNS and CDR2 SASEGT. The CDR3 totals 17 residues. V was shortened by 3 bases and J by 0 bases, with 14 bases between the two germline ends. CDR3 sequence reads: CASSDYAGTSNTGELFF. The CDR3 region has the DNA TGTGCCAGCAGTGATTATGCCGGGACATCGAACACCGGGGAGCTGTTTTTT.

The CDR3 is CASTDRAGAGELFF. CDR3 nucleotide sequence: TGTGCCAGCACCGACAGGGCCGGGGCCGGGGAGCTGTTTTTT. The V call is TRBV7-6, the J call TRBJ2-2, with 7 positions matching TRBD1. The CDR3 has 14 residues. J was trimmed by 6 bases and V by 7 bases; bases with no gene match: 8. The germline gives CDR1 SGHVS, CDR2 FNYEAQ. Looking up the rest from reference TRBV7-6 and TRBJ2-2 gives the full variable domain: GAGVSQSPRYKVTKRGQDVALRCDPISGHVSLYWYRQALGQGPEFLTYFNYEAQQDKSGLPNDRFSAERPEGSISTLTIQRTEQRDSAMYRCASTDRAGAGELFFGEGSRLTVL.

CDR3 coding DNA: TGTGCCAGTAGTATAGGAGGGGTGGCCCAGCATTTT. It translates to CASSIGGVAQHF. The chain uses TRBV19 and TRBJ1-5; perhaps TRBD1 as D (5 bases). Trimming pared 1 base from V and 11 bases from J, leaving 9 bases between. From germline, CDR1 is LNHDA and CDR2 SQIVND (reference sequence). This CDR3 spans 12 amino acids.

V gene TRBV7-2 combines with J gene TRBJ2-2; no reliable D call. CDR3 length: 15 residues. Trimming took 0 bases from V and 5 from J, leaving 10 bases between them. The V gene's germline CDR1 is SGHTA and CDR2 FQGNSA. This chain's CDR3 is CASSLAASGTGELFF. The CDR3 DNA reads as TGTGCCAGCAGCTTAGCTGCTAGTGGTACCGGGGAGCTGTTTTTT.

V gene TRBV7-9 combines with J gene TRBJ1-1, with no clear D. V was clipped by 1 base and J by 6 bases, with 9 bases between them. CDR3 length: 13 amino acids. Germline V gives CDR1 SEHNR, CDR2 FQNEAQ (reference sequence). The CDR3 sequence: CASSLGGNAEAFF. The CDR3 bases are TGTGCCAGCAGCTTAGGCGGGAATGCTGAAGCTTTCTTT.

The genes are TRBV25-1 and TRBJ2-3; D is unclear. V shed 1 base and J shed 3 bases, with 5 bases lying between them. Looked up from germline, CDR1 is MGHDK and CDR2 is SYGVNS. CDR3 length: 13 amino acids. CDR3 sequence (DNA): TGTGCCAGCAGTGAATTAGGTACAGATACGCAGTATTTT. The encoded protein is CASSELGTDTQYF.

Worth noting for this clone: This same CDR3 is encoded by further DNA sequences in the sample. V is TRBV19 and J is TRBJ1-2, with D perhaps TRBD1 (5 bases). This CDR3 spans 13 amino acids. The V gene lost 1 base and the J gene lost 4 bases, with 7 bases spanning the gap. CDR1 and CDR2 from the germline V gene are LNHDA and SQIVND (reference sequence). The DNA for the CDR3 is TGTGCCAGTAGTATAGGGGGCGGCTATGGCTACACCTTC. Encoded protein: CASSIGGGYGYTF.

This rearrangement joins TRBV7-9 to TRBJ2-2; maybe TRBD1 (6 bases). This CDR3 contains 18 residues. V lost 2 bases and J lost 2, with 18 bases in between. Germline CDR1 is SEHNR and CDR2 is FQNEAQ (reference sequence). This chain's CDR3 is CASSLIGGRTANTGELFF. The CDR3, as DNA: TGTGCCAGCAGCTTAATCGGAGGAAGGACAGCCAACACCGGGGAGCTGTTTTTT.

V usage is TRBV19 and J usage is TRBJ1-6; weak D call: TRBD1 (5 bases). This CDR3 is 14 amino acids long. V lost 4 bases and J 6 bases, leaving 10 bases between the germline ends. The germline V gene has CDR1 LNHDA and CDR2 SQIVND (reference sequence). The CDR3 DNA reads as TGTGCCAGTAGTAGAGGGGTCGGTAATTCACCCCTCCACTTT. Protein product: CASSRGVGNSPLHF.

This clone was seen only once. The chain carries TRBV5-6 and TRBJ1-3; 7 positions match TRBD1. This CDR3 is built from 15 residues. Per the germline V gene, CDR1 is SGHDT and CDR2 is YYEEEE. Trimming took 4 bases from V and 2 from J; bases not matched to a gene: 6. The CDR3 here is CASSRQGIAGNTIYF. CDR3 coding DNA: TGTGCCAGCAGCCGACAGGGTATAGCTGGAAACACCATATATTTT.

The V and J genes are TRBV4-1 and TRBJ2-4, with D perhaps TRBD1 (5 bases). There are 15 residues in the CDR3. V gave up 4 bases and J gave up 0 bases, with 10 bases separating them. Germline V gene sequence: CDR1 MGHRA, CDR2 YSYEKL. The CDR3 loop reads CASSPTEGAKNIQYF. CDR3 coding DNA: TGCGCCAGCAGCCCGACAGAAGGAGCCAAAAACATTCAGTACTTC.

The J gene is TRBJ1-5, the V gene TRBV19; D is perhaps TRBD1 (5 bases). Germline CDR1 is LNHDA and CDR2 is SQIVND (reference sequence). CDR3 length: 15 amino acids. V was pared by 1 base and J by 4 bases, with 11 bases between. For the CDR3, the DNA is TGTGCCAGTAGTATAGTGTACGGGGGAAATCAGCCCCAGCATTTT. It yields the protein CASSIVYGGNQPQHF. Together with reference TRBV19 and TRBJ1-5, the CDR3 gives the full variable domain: DGGITQSPKYLFRKEGQNVTLSCEQNLNHDAMYWYRQDPGQGLRLIYYSQIVNDFQKGDIAEGYSVSREKKESFPLTVTSAQKNPTAFYLCASSIVYGGNQPQHFGDGTRLSIL.

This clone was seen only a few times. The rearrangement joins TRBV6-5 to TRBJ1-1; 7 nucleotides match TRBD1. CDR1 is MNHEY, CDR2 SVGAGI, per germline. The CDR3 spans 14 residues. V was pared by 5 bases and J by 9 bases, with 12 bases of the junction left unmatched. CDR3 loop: CASSTWDSSYKAFF. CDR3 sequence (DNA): TGTGCCAGCAGTACTTGGGACAGTTCCTACAAAGCTTTCTTT.

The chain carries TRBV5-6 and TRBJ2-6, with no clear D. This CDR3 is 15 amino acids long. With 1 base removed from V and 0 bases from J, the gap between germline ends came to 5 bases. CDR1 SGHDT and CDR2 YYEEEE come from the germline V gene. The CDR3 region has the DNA TGTGCCAGCAGCTTGAGGAGCTCTGGGGCCAACGTCCTGACTTTC. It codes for CASSLRSSGANVLTF.

CDR3 residues: CASTPSDAYNEQFF. The DNA for the CDR3 is TGCGCCAGCACGCCTAGCGACGCCTACAATGAGCAGTTCTTC. This chain uses TRBV5-1 with TRBJ2-1; D is perhaps TRBD2 (6 bases). V was shortened by 6 bases and J by 2 bases, with 12 bases between the two germline ends. Looked up from germline, CDR1 is SGHRS and CDR2 is YFSETQ. CDR3 length: 14 residues.

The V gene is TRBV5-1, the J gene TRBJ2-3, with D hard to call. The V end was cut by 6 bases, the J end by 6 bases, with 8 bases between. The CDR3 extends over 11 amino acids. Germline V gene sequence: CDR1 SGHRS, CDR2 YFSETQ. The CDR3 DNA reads TGCGCCAGCACTCTCGACGATACGCAGTATTTT. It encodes CASTLDDTQYF.